This TCR beta chain was identified in a study of chemoradiotherapy in HPV16-positive cancers. Study context: A couple of HPV16-positive patients' cells yielded candidate HPV-specific clones and common motifs.

TCRdb's copy holds only in-frame clones and misses some; the assay was immunoSEQ multiplex PCR. This table has 3,500 to 5,000 clones, around 85% appearing once. The CDR3 totals 15 residues. Germline V gene data show CDR1 as SGHTA and CDR2 as FQGNSA. The germline V and J ends were trimmed by 1 base and 4 bases, with 11 bases remaining between them. Over chemoradiotherapy, repertoires were sampled more than once. The rearrangement joins TRBV7-2 to TRBJ1-3; D remains ambiguous. The receptor was derived from a human donor with HPV-associated anogenital cancer. Here the sequenced sample was tumor tissue, taken from a patient who underwent chemoradiotherapy. The CDR3 DNA reads as TGTGCCAGCAGCTTAGGTTCGGGATACGGAAACACCATATATTTT. This sequence encodes CASSLGSGYGNTIYF.